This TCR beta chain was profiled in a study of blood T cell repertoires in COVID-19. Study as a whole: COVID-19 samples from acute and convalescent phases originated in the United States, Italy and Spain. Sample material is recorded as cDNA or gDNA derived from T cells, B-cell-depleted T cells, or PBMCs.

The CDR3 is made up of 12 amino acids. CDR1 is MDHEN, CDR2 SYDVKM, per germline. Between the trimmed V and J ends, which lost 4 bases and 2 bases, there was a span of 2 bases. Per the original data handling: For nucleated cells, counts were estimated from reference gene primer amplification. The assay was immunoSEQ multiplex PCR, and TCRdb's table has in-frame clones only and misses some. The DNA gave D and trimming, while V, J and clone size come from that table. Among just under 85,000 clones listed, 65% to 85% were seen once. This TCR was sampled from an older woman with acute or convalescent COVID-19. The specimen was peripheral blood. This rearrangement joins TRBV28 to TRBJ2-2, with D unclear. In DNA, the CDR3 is TGTGCCAGCAGTTCTAACACCGGGGAGCTGTTTTTT. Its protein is CASSSNTGELFF. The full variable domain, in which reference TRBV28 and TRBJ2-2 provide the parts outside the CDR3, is DVKVTQSSRYLVKRTGEKVFLECVQDMDHENMFWYRQDPGLGLRLIYFSYDVKMKEKGDIPEGYSVSREKKERFSLILESASTNQTSMYLCASSSNTGELFFGEGSRLTVL.